Each of the 5 T cell receptor beta chains below was sequenced from the same sample in a study of T cell responses to AZD1222 COVID-19 vaccine. Clones were read by immunoSEQ multiplex PCR, and TCRdb kept only the in-frame ones, dropping some. The sample has 92,000 or so clones, about nine tenths seen once. The sequenced sample was peripheral blood, obtained on day 0 of AZD1222 vaccination. The receptor set was obtained from an adult in good health.

V is TRBV3-1 (or the pseudogene TRBV3-2) and J is TRBJ1-2; D gene ambiguous. Trimming left V 5 bases short and J 6 bases short, with 16 bases between. The CDR3 extends over 14 amino acids. The V gene's germline CDR1 is LGHDT and CDR2 YNNKEL (reference sequence). CDR3 protein: CASSEGEARDGYTF. The DNA of the CDR3 is TGTGCCAGCAGCGAAGGAGAGGCGAGGGATGGCTACACCTTC.

The V gene is TRBV19, the J gene TRBJ1-5; D remains ambiguous. This CDR3 is built from 17 residues. Trimming left V 6 bases short and J 2 bases short, with 20 bases between. Germline assignment: CDR1 LNHDA and CDR2 SQIVND (reference sequence). CDR3 in DNA: TGTGCCAGTAGCATTAACGTGGGGAGTAGGGGCAATCAGCCCCAGCATTTT. Amino acids: CASSINVGSRGNQPQHF.

The chain is built from TRBV6-1 and TRBJ2-2; D unresolved. CDR1 MNHNS and CDR2 SASEGT come from the germline V gene. This CDR3 is built from 14 residues. The V and J ends lost 6 bases and 6 bases respectively, with 14 bases between them. Written as DNA, the CDR3 is TGTGCCAGCAGCTCGGATCTCCCCCCCGGGGAGCTGTTTTTT. Translating gives CASSSDLPPGELFF.

The CDR3 DNA follows: TGTGCCAGCAGCTTGGCGGGCGGGGTCTACGAGCAGTACTTC. This sequence encodes CASSLAGGVYEQYF. This sequence joins TRBV5-4 and TRBJ2-7, with TRBD2 as a possible D gene (6 bases). The CDR3 extends over 14 amino acids. Between the trimmed V and J ends, which lost 0 bases and 3 bases, there was a span of 10 bases. Germline assignment: CDR1 SGHNT and CDR2 YYREEE (reference sequence). The whole variable domain, filled in from reference TRBV5-4 and TRBJ2-7, reads ETGVTQSPTHLIKTRGQQVTLRCSSQSGHNTVSWYQQALGQGPQFIFQYYREEENGRGNFPPRFSGLQFPNYSSELNVNALELDDSALYLCASSLAGGVYEQYFGPGTRLTVT.

This clone was seen once. The chain uses TRBV4-3 and TRBJ1-1; TRBD1 might be the D (5 bases). This CDR3 spans 16 amino acids. Germline loops: CDR1 LGHNA, CDR2 YSLEER. Trimming shortened V by 2 bases and J by 4 bases, and 17 bases separated the two germline ends. The CDR3 loop is CASSQSWGSVGTEAFF. The CDR3 nucleotides are TGCGCCAGCAGCCAAAGTTGGGGCTCCGTTGGCACTGAAGCTTTCTTT.